One sample yielded the 24 T cell receptor beta chains listed below, sequenced in a study of T cell responses to AZD1222 COVID-19 vaccine. Clones were sequenced by immunoSEQ multiplex PCR, and TCRdb holds only the in-frame ones, with some missing. The table includes 90,000 to 150,000 clones, around 90% detected once. The material sequenced was peripheral blood, taken 28 days after the second AZD1222 dose. The receptors were sampled from an adult who received the AZD1222 COVID-19 vaccine.

This chain joins TRBV5-6 and TRBJ2-5; possibly TRBD2 for D (6 bases). The CDR3 covers 15 residues. The V end lost 0 bases, the J end lost 9 bases, and 18 bases lay between the germline ends. Germline CDR1 SGHDT, CDR2 YYEEEE. The CDR3 loop is CASSLGGGEAGAQYF. Here the CDR3 DNA reads TGTGCCAGCAGCTTGGGTGGCGGGGAAGCCGGGGCCCAGTACTTC.

The chain uses TRBV3-1 (or the pseudogene TRBV3-2) and TRBJ1-1; D remains unclear. The V gene lost 0 bases and the J gene lost 11 bases, with 7 bases spanning the gap. Per germline, CDR1 LGHDT and CDR2 YNNKEL (reference sequence). CDR3 length equals 11 residues. In DNA, the CDR3 is TGTGCCAGCAGCCAAGAGGCGGAGGCTTTCTTT. Residues: CASSQEAEAFF.

The rearrangement joins TRBV19 to TRBJ1-2; 9 nucleotides line up with TRBD1. The CDR3 length is 15 residues. CDR1 LNHDA and CDR2 SQIVND come from the germline V gene (reference sequence). The trim removed 3 bases at V and 8 bases at J, leaving 10 bases unmatched. Here the CDR3 reads CASSITGQGLSGYTF. The CDR3 DNA sequence: TGTGCCAGTAGTATTACTGGACAGGGGCTATCCGGCTACACCTTC.

V usage is TRBV6-4 and J usage is TRBJ1-1; tentative D call: TRBD1 (5 bases). CDR1 is MRHNA, CDR2 SNTAGT, per germline. Between the trimmed V and J ends, which lost 6 bases and 4 bases, there was a span of 18 bases. This CDR3 region has 15 residues. The CDR3 spells CASRADHGASTEAFF. The CDR3, as DNA: TGTGCCAGCAGGGCCGATCATGGGGCGTCCACTGAAGCTTTCTTT.

Written as DNA, the CDR3 is TGTGCCAGCAGCTTATCAGCAGGGGGCATTACTGAAGCTTTCTTT. This gives the protein CASSLSAGGITEAFF. V is TRBV7-2 and J is TRBJ1-1, with 8 bases fitting TRBD1. CDR3 length: 15 residues. The J segment lost 5 bases and the V segment lost 2 bases, leaving 7 bases of the junction unmatched. Germline V gene lookup returns CDR1 SGHTA and CDR2 FQGNSA.

The chain combines TRBV11-2 with TRBJ1-1; D possibly corresponds to TRBD1 (5 bases). CDR1 is SGHAT, CDR2 FQNNGV, per germline. The V end lost 7 bases, the J end lost 7 bases, and 16 bases lay between the germline ends. The CDR3 spans 13 residues. The chain's CDR3 is CASTWTWGREAFF. For the CDR3, the DNA is TGTGCCAGCACCTGGACTTGGGGCCGTGAAGCTTTCTTT.

The rearrangement joins TRBV9 to TRBJ1-4; D may be TRBD1 (5 bases). V lost 2 bases, J lost 5 bases, and 16 bases lay in between. CDR1 is SGDLS, CDR2 YYNGEE, per germline. This CDR3 is 16 amino acids long. This CDR3 is CASSVGGLRNNEKLFF. CDR3 nucleotides: TGTGCCAGCAGCGTGGGGGGGTTGAGAAACAATGAAAAACTGTTTTTT.

The chain combines TRBV4-1 with TRBJ2-7; 11 bases align to TRBD2. The germline CDR1 and CDR2 sequences are MGHRA and YSYEKL. The V segment lost 3 bases and the J segment 0 bases; nucleotides outside the gene matches: 4. The CDR3 runs 16 residues. The CDR3 DNA reads as TGCGCCAGCAGCCAGTCGACTAGCGGGGCCTCCTACGAGCAGTACTTC. Residues: CASSQSTSGASYEQYF.

The V and J genes are TRBV27 and TRBJ1-1; 8 positions agree with TRBD1. This CDR3 contains 15 residues. Germline assignment: CDR1 MNHEY and CDR2 SMNVEV (reference sequence). Trimming cost V 5 bases and J 3 bases; bases outside gene matches: 8. CDR3 bases: TGTGCCAGCAGTGGAACAGGGGGTCGGCACACTGAAGCTTTCTTT. Residues: CASSGTGGRHTEAFF.

The sample holds one count of this clone. DNA for the CDR3: TGCGCCAGCAGTGGGTTGGAGGGGAGATCACCCCTCCACTTT. Protein product: CASSGLEGRSPLHF. This chain uses TRBV5-1 with TRBJ1-6; weak D call: TRBD1 (5 bases). V dropped 5 bases and J dropped 10 bases, with 16 bases sitting between them. Per germline, CDR1 SGHRS and CDR2 YFSETQ. CDR3 length: 14 amino acids.

The chain couples TRBV21-1 to TRBJ1-1. TRBV21-1 is assigned pseudogene status. The CDR3 spans 20 residues. The CDR3 DNA follows: TGTGCCAGCAGCAAAAAAGTAGGGGGGCCCTACAGGGTGGAGAGCACTGAAGCTTTCTTT. Residues: CASSKKVGGPYRVESTEAFF.

The rearrangement joins TRBV11-3 to TRBJ2-1; perhaps D is TRBD1 or TRBD2 (7 bases each). The V end was cut by 6 bases, the J end by 1 base, with 16 bases between. CDR1 and CDR2 from the germline V gene are SGHNT and YENEEA. The CDR3 covers 16 residues. The CDR3: CASSKGGGPSYNEQFF. CDR3 nucleotide sequence: TGTGCCAGCAGTAAGGGAGGGGGCCCGTCCTACAATGAGCAGTTCTTC.

The table lists this clone with a few counts. The chain uses TRBV11-1 and TRBJ1-1; perhaps TRBD1 as D (5 bases). Trimming removed 1 base from V and 5 bases from J, with 11 bases in between. CDR3 size: 14 residues. Germline-derived CDR1 and CDR2 are SGHAT and FQDESV (reference sequence). CDR3 coding DNA: TGTGCCAGCAGCTTAGGGCGGGGCCGGACTGAAGCTTTCTTT. Residues: CASSLGRGRTEAFF.

CDR3 protein: CATSRVGQGNNEQFF. The CDR3 DNA reads TGTGCCACCAGCAGAGTGGGACAGGGGAACAATGAGCAGTTCTTC. V usage is TRBV15 and J usage is TRBJ2-1; TRBD1 matches at 10 bases. Trimming cost V 1 base and J 5 bases; bases outside gene matches: 2. Germline V gives CDR1 LNHNV, CDR2 YYDKDF (reference sequence). The CDR3 spans 15 residues.

This clone was seen once. The chain is built from TRBV12-3 or TRBV12-4 and TRBJ2-2; D may match TRBD1 or TRBD2 (5 bases each). There are 13 residues in the CDR3. V was shortened by 5 bases and J by 6 bases, with 10 bases between the two germline ends. The CDR3 DNA reads TGTGCCAGCAGTCGGGACCTGCCCGGGGAGCTGTTTTTT. Its translation: CASSRDLPGELFF.

The chain links TRBV6-5 to TRBJ1-2, with D tentatively TRBD1 (6 bases). The CDR3 runs to 15 residues. Germline lookup yields CDR1 MNHEY and CDR2 SVGAGI. The V end lost 0 bases, the J end lost 5 bases, and 13 bases lay between the germline ends. In nucleotides, the CDR3 is TGTGCCAGCAGTTACTCGCAGGGGAGGAGGTATGGCTACACCTTC. The encoded protein is CASSYSQGRRYGYTF.

This clone came up once. The chain combines TRBV3-1 (or the pseudogene TRBV3-2) with TRBJ2-5, with D tentatively TRBD2 (6 bases). There are 13 residues in the CDR3. CDR1 and CDR2 from the germline V gene are LGHDT and YNNKEL (reference sequence). V dropped 6 bases and J dropped 3 bases, with 11 bases sitting between them. The CDR3 sequence: CASSRDLKETQYF. The CDR3 bases are TGTGCCAGCAGTCGGGACTTGAAAGAGACCCAGTACTTC.

This chain joins TRBV18 and TRBJ1-1; D may be TRBD1 (6 bases). Deletions cut 0 bases from V and 2 bases from J, with 10 bases between. Germline V gene lookup returns CDR1 KGHSH and CDR2 LQKENI. The CDR3 is made up of 15 amino acids. CDR3 protein: CASSPPKGTNTEAFF. The CDR3 DNA reads TGTGCCAGCTCACCACCAAAAGGGACAAACACTGAAGCTTTCTTT. The full variable domain, rest sourced from reference TRBV18 and TRBJ1-1, is NAGVMQNPRHLVRRRGQEARLRCSPMKGHSHVYWYRQLPEEGLKFMVYLQKENIIDESGMPKERFSAEFPKEGPSILRIQQVVRGDSAAYFCASSPPKGTNTEAFFGQGTRLTVV.

V usage is TRBV5-1 and J usage is TRBJ2-2; the match to TRBD1 covers 11 bases. The CDR3 runs 16 residues. V was pared by 4 bases and J by 4 bases, with 6 bases of the junction left unmatched. Germline CDR1 is SGHRS and CDR2 is YFSETQ. CDR3 nucleotides: TGCGCCAGCAGCGAGCCGGGACAGGGGGTCACCGGGGAGCTGTTTTTT. This encodes CASSEPGQGVTGELFF.

This rearrangement joins TRBV7-9 to TRBJ2-3; 7 bases line up with TRBD1. V lost 5 bases, J lost 6 bases, and 8 bases stayed unmatched. The CDR3 is made up of 14 amino acids. Germline CDR1 reads SEHNR; CDR2 reads FQNEAQ (reference sequence). The CDR3 spells CASSKGAQPDTQYF. CDR3 DNA sequence: TGTGCCAGCAGCAAGGGGGCTCAGCCGGATACGCAGTATTTT.

This chain connects TRBV5-1 to TRBJ2-7; 10 bases are a match to TRBD1. The CDR3 runs 15 residues. V was clipped by 0 bases and J by 1 base; unmatched bases: 1. Germline CDR1 is SGHRS and CDR2 is YFSETQ. CDR3 DNA sequence: TGCGCCAGCAGCTTGGGACAGGGGGCTTCCTACGAGCAGTACTTC. Protein product: CASSLGQGASYEQYF.

This clone has a single count. V gene TRBV3-1 (or the pseudogene TRBV3-2) combines with J gene TRBJ1-4, with 7 bases aligning to TRBD1. V lost 1 base to trimming and J lost 3 bases; unmatched junction nucleotides: 2. CDR3 length: 15 residues. Germline CDR1 reads LGHDT; CDR2 reads YNNKEL (reference sequence). For the CDR3, the DNA is TGTGCCAGCAGCCAAGGCGGGACAGCTAATGAAAAACTGTTTTTT. It specifies CASSQGGTANEKLFF.

The chain employs TRBV2 and TRBJ2-1, with 11 bases matching TRBD2. CDR1 SNHLY and CDR2 FYNNEI come from the germline V gene. The CDR3 extends over 17 amino acids. V lost 4 bases and J lost 0; bases outside the gene matches: 5. CDR3 region: CASSVLAGGLSYNEQFF. DNA for the CDR3: TGTGCCAGCAGTGTCCTAGCGGGGGGCCTCTCCTACAATGAGCAGTTCTTC.

The chain is built from TRBV19 and TRBJ1-2, with 7 nucleotides matching TRBD1. The germline gives CDR1 LNHDA, CDR2 SQIVND (reference sequence). The junction had 11 bases not matched to a gene; V was cut back by 10 bases and J by 6 bases. The CDR3 runs 13 residues. DNA for the CDR3: TGTGCCACCCTCTCCCGACAGGGACATGGCTACACCTTC. This encodes CATLSRQGHGYTF.